The present TCR beta chain was sequenced within a study of shared clonotypes between healthy human individuals (dated by TCRdb to 2020 to 2022). About the study as a whole: The cohort comprised a couple of women and a few men aged 18 to 49 years. Different laboratories and diverse techniques were used to prepare libraries and sequence TCR repertoires, to increase sequencing depth and limit assay-specific biases. Per donor, leukapheresis produced somewhere between about 0.8 and 9 billion PBMCs. The study deeply sequenced blood TCR repertoires of five healthy adults to estimate repertoire size and the extent of clonotype sharing between individuals.

General study outcomes and caveats: Because the study included a small number of donors, the genetic and exposure-history diversity represented was limited. Sampling was restricted to blood, and TCR repertoires in tissues likely differ from the TCR repertoires found in blood. Pairwise subsampling led to the expectation that sequencing depth would affect the degree of clonotype sharing among donors.

Using the deep immunoSEQ assay, multiplex PCR amplified TCR CDR3 regions from genomic DNA. For each cell subset, the extracted genomic DNA was distributed evenly across all wells of several immunoSEQ 96-well plates, and each plate served as one replicate. For unsorted PBMC, approximately 300 ng of genomic DNA, equivalent to approximately 28,000 T cell genomes, went into each replicate PCR. Ten immunoSEQ deep assay plates were used to sequence unsorted PBMC genomic DNA. Purified libraries were measured with a Qubit 3.0 fluorometer, size-checked on a Bioanalyzer 2100, and measured again with the KAPA Library Quantification kit. A separate single-read 150-cycle Illumina NextSeq 550 flow cell was used to sequence each immunoSEQ 96-well plate. The study's own analysis went as follows. Because only junctional sequences without quality scores were contained in the immunoSEQ output, filtering matching that applied to full-length reads could not be performed. Sequences were annotated with PyIR, a Python wrapper for IgBLAST v1.9, using IMGT germline references to assign V/J genes and CDR3. Reads were removed for weak V/J assignments (E-value above 1e-6), missing CDR3, stop codons, out-of-frame junctions, or ambiguous translated residues. V3J clonotypes were defined as sequences sharing the same inferred V gene, J gene, and CDR3 amino acid sequence. The percentage overlap between two repertoires was calculated by dividing the number of shared unique clonotypes by the size of the smaller repertoire. RTK rarefaction, the Chao1 estimator, and Recon v2.1 estimates of unobserved clonotypes were used to assess repertoire richness. The clones in this table, taken by TCRdb from immuneACCESS, are in-frame only. Not every clone is retained; where verified, under half of the shortfall comes from an unresolved V gene, and the cause of the rest is unknown. V and J calls and clone size are copied from that table; D and trimming were computed from the DNA. In all, the sample holds 400,000 to 500,000 clones, and 76% of those were seen once. Over 10% of the sample is taken by the ten largest.

Of note for this clone: Its cognate antigen has yet to be identified. Per-nucleotide qualities are absent, and no much larger clonotype sits a single base away.

Healthy HIV-negative adults with no recently reported acute infections or vaccinations were included as donors. All donors were Caucasian adults living in Nashville, Tennessee, USA. In the unsorted samples, some 94 million PBMCs were counted, and genomic DNA was extracted using the QIAamp DNA Blood Mini kit. Blood was obtained by leukapheresis, after which PBMCs were separated by Ficoll-Histopaque density gradient centrifugation and cryopreserved in liquid nitrogen vapor phase. Including cysteine and phenylalanine, the CDR3 has 15 amino acids. CDR3 DNA only is kept here, 45 bases in frame from base 1. The V end loses 6 bases and the J end loses 0 bases, and a stretch of 13 bases separates them. Sequences SGHVS (CDR1) and FQNEAQ (CDR2) are obtained from the germline V gene.

Sequences were obtained from PBMCs. The rearranged segments are TRBV7-8 and TRBJ2-3; possibly the D gene is TRBD1, per 5 matching bases. This receptor was identified in a middle-aged woman in good health. Some clones in this sample may be carry-over from other donors' samples. The CDR3: CASSSQGSSTDTQYF. The sequence in DNA is TGTGCCAGCAGTTCCCAGGGTTCTAGCACAGATACGCAGTATTTT.